These 25 T cell receptor beta chains came from one sample sequenced in a study of cytomegalovirus exposure and HLA in healthy donors. The PCR made use of 60 Vbeta and 13 Jbeta primers. Some clones are missing from TCRdb's copy, which holds only in-frame ones; the method was immunoSEQ multiplex PCR. The sample lists 90,000 to 100,000 clones; around two thirds were seen once. Specimen: PBMCs. These TCRs come from a male donor in good health and CMV-seronegative.

The V gene is TRBV25-1, the J gene TRBJ2-5; 8 bases align to TRBD2. CDR1 is MGHDK and CDR2 is SYGVNS in the germline V gene. V lost 0 bases to trimming and J lost 5 bases; unmatched junction nucleotides: 11. This CDR3 comprises 17 residues. This CDR3 is CASSEYNGLAAGETQYF. The CDR3 DNA sequence: TGTGCCAGCAGTGAATATAACGGACTAGCAGCTGGGGAGACCCAGTACTTC.

The chain links TRBV4-2 to TRBJ2-1, with TRBD2 identical over 10 bases. Germline V gene sequence: CDR1 LGHNA, CDR2 YNFKEQ. The trim removed 3 bases at V and 3 bases at J, leaving 5 bases unmatched. This CDR3 has 16 residues. This CDR3 is CASSHVAGGYYNEQFF. The CDR3 DNA is TGTGCCAGCAGCCATGTAGCGGGAGGATACTACAATGAGCAGTTCTTC.

The CDR3 DNA reads TGTGCCAGCAGTTTAACGACAGTCCCCAATCAGCCCCAGCATTTT. Protein product: CASSLTTVPNQPQHF. V usage is TRBV28 and J usage is TRBJ1-5; TRBD1 is a possible D gene (5 bases). The CDR3 sequence is 15 residues long. Germline-derived CDR1 and CDR2 are MDHEN and SYDVKM. Trimming took 2 bases from V and 3 from J, leaving 11 bases between them. The whole variable domain, filled in from reference TRBV28 and TRBJ1-5, reads DVKVTQSSRYLVKRTGEKVFLECVQDMDHENMFWYRQDPGLGLRLIYFSYDVKMKEKGDIPEGYSVSREKKERFSLILESASTNQTSMYLCASSLTTVPNQPQHFGDGTRLSIL.

The chain is built from TRBV28 and TRBJ2-5; D unclear. CDR3 length: 15 amino acids. V was shortened by 4 bases and J by 5 bases, with 17 bases between the two germline ends. Germline CDR1 MDHEN, CDR2 SYDVKM. This CDR3 reads CASSSNVGGLETQYF. CDR3 DNA sequence: TGTGCCAGCAGTTCTAACGTTGGCGGCCTGGAGACCCAGTACTTC. Based on the CDR3 plus reference TRBV28 and TRBJ2-5, the full variable domain is DVKVTQSSRYLVKRTGEKVFLECVQDMDHENMFWYRQDPGLGLRLIYFSYDVKMKEKGDIPEGYSVSREKKERFSLILESASTNQTSMYLCASSSNVGGLETQYFGPGTRLLVL.

This chain joins TRBV7-3 and TRBJ1-4, with no clear D. Germline values: CDR1 SGHTA, CDR2 FQGTGA. CDR3 length: 20 amino acids. V was trimmed by 2 bases and J by 1 base, leaving 23 bases between them. CDR3 nucleotides: TGTGCCAGCAGCTTACCCCCCAGGCTCCCCGAGCAGGTAACTAATGAAAAACTGTTTTTT. Amino acids: CASSLPPRLPEQVTNEKLFF.

In DNA, the CDR3 is TGCGCCAGCAGCCCCAATAGCGGGAGTCACAATGAGCAGTTCTTC. The encoded protein is CASSPNSGSHNEQFF. J is TRBJ2-1 and V is TRBV5-1, with 9 bases aligning to TRBD2. Looked up from germline, CDR1 is SGHRS and CDR2 is YFSETQ. J lost 5 bases, V lost 4 bases, and 7 bases had no gene match. This CDR3 is built from 15 residues.

The V call is TRBV7-9, the J call TRBJ2-5, with a tentative D call TRBD1 (5 bases). The V and J ends lost 4 bases and 5 bases respectively, with 5 bases between them. The CDR3 sequence is 11 residues long. Per the germline V gene, CDR1 is SEHNR and CDR2 is FQNEAQ (reference sequence). The CDR3 DNA follows: TGTGCCAGCAGCTACAGGGAGACCCAGTACTTC. Its protein product is CASSYRETQYF.

The rearrangement joins TRBV11-2 to TRBJ1-1; 11 nucleotides match TRBD1. This CDR3 is built from 15 residues. The trim removed 5 bases at V and 2 bases at J, leaving 4 bases unmatched. Germline V lookup: CDR1 SGHAT, CDR2 FQNNGV. Here the CDR3 reads CASSPRTGGNTEAFF. DNA for the CDR3: TGTGCCAGCAGCCCTCGGACAGGGGGCAACACTGAAGCTTTCTTT.

This chain joins TRBV27 and TRBJ2-7; D perhaps matches TRBD1 (5 bases). The V end lost 7 bases, the J end lost 1 base, and 11 bases lay between the germline ends. The CDR3 length is 13 residues. Germline loops: CDR1 MNHEY, CDR2 SMNVEV (reference sequence). For the CDR3, the DNA is TGTGCCAGCATGGACACCACTTCCTACGAGCAGTACTTC. Translation gives CASMDTTSYEQYF.

This clone appeared a few times. The J gene is TRBJ1-5, the V gene TRBV29-1, with TRBD1 matching over 7 bases. The CDR3 spans 14 residues. Germline V lookup: CDR1 SQVTM, CDR2 ANQGSEA. V dropped 6 bases and J dropped 3; count of bases not matched to a gene: 8. CDR3 region: CSVAGTELNQPQHF. The DNA for the CDR3 is TGCAGCGTGGCAGGGACAGAACTCAATCAGCCCCAGCATTTT.

CDR3: CASSLNTGVQETQYF. The DNA of the CDR3 is TGTGCCAGCAGCTTAAATACAGGGGTCCAAGAGACCCAGTACTTC. The chain recombines TRBV7-3 with TRBJ2-5, with TRBD1 identical over 7 bases. This CDR3 region has 15 residues. Per germline, CDR1 SGHTA and CDR2 FQGTGA. J lost 1 base, V lost 1 base, and 3 bases had no gene match.

The rearrangement joins TRBV5-1 to TRBJ1-2; D unresolved. Trimming removed 4 bases from V and 7 bases from J, with 14 bases in between. Germline V gene sequence: CDR1 SGHRS, CDR2 YFSETQ. The CDR3 runs to 13 residues. DNA for the CDR3: TGCGCCAGCAGCGTTCCCACCCCGGGTGGCTACACCTTC. Protein: CASSVPTPGGYTF.

The chain joins TRBV30 to TRBJ1-1; unclear D gene. Trimming shortened V by 2 bases and J by 0 bases, and 7 bases separated the two germline ends. This CDR3 is 13 amino acids long. The germline V gene has CDR1 GTSNPN and CDR2 SVGIG (reference sequence). CDR3 sequence reads: CAWSNSMNTEAFF. The DNA for the CDR3 is TGTGCCTGGAGTAACAGCATGAACACTGAAGCTTTCTTT.

The chain joins TRBV5-1 to TRBJ1-1, with TRBD1 matching 8 bases. CDR3 size: 15 residues. With V trimmed by 4 bases and J by 5 bases, 10 bases remained unmatched. The germline V gene encodes CDR1 SGHRS and CDR2 YFSETQ. The CDR3, as DNA: TGCGCCAGCAGCCCCTCGGACAGGGTGGGGACTGAAGCTTTCTTT. As protein: CASSPSDRVGTEAFF.

The CDR3: CASSDDRMINTQYF. Here the CDR3 DNA reads TGTGCCAGCAGTGACGACAGGATGATCAATACGCAGTATTTT. The rearrangement joins TRBV6-4 to TRBJ2-3, with D tentatively TRBD1 (6 bases). The germline CDR1 and CDR2 sequences are MRHNA and SNTAGT. The CDR3 contains 14 residues. V was pared by 2 bases and J by 7 bases, with 13 bases between.

The V call is TRBV18, the J call TRBJ1-1; 9 nucleotides agree with TRBD1. CDR1 is KGHSH and CDR2 is LQKENI in the germline V gene. The CDR3 contains 18 residues. Trimming at V came to 0 bases and at J to 0 bases, leaving 8 bases not matched to a gene. This CDR3 is CASSPPVTGGFMNTEAFF. The CDR3 DNA reads TGTGCCAGCTCACCACCCGTGACAGGGGGTTTTATGAACACTGAAGCTTTCTTT.

This clone was seen a few times. This chain uses TRBV5-1 with TRBJ1-1, with 8 bases identical to TRBD1. The CDR3 runs 17 residues. Germline assignment: CDR1 SGHRS and CDR2 YFSETQ. The J segment lost 5 bases and the V segment lost 1 base, leaving 13 bases of the junction unmatched. Here the CDR3 reads CASSLRALQGEGTEAFF. The DNA of the CDR3 is TGCGCCAGCAGCTTGCGGGCACTACAGGGGGAGGGTACTGAAGCTTTCTTT.

The V call is TRBV20-1, the J call TRBJ1-1; D unclear. V was trimmed by 0 bases and J by 12 bases, leaving 11 bases between them. Looked up from germline, CDR1 is DFQATT and CDR2 is SNEGSKA (reference sequence). The CDR3 totals 11 residues. CDR3 DNA: TGCAGTGCTAGAGAATTTGAGTGGTCTTTCTTT. The encoded protein is CSAREFEWSFF.

Of note for this clone: Distinct nucleotide sequences in the sample also encode this CDR3. The V gene is TRBV11-3, the J gene TRBJ2-5; 12 bases agree with TRBD1. Trimming cost V 5 bases and J 5 bases; bases outside gene matches: 6. CDR3 length: 15 residues. CDR1 is SGHNT and CDR2 is YENEEA in the germline V gene. In nucleotides, the CDR3 is TGTGCCAGCAGCGGGGGACAGGGGGCCGGGGAGACCCAGTACTTC. It is translated as CASSGGQGAGETQYF.

The chain's CDR3 is CASSMGGTGYTYEQYF. CDR3 DNA: TGTGCCAGTAGTATGGGGGGGACAGGATACACCTACGAGCAGTACTTC. The gene calls are TRBV19 and TRBJ2-7; D is perhaps TRBD1 (8 bases). The CDR3 has 16 amino acids. V lost 3 bases to trimming and J lost 2 bases, with 17 bases between them. The germline CDR1 and CDR2 sequences are LNHDA and SQIVND (reference sequence).

This chain joins TRBV28 and TRBJ2-2, with 8 nucleotides matching TRBD2. Germline trimming cut 6 bases from V and 0 bases from J; bases unmatched to any gene: 3. Per the germline V gene, CDR1 is MDHEN and CDR2 is SYDVKM. This CDR3 comprises 15 residues. For the CDR3, the DNA is TGTGCCAGCAGCTTTAGCGGGGCGAACACCGGGGAGCTGTTTTTT. It specifies CASSFSGANTGELFF. The complete variable domain, with remaining parts taken from reference TRBV28 and TRBJ2-2, reads DVKVTQSSRYLVKRTGEKVFLECVQDMDHENMFWYRQDPGLGLRLIYFSYDVKMKEKGDIPEGYSVSREKKERFSLILESASTNQTSMYLCASSFSGANTGELFFGEGSRLTVL.

This clone was seen a single time. CDR3 in amino acids: CASSLSSYRSTDTQYF. CDR3 in DNA: TGTGCCAGCAGCTTATCGTCGTACAGGTCCACAGATACGCAGTATTTT. The chain combines TRBV11-2 with TRBJ2-3, with a weak D call TRBD1 (5 bases). This CDR3 spans 16 amino acids. The V end was cut by 2 bases, the J end by 2 bases, with 14 bases between. Germline CDR1 reads SGHAT; CDR2 reads FQNNGV.

The rearrangement uses TRBV6-5 and TRBJ1-3; 8 nucleotides agree with TRBD1. V was pared by 6 bases and J by 2 bases, with 3 bases of the junction left unmatched. Germline-derived CDR1 and CDR2 are MNHEY and SVGAGI. The CDR3 runs 14 residues. CDR3 nucleotide sequence: TGTGCCAGCAGCCCACAGGGGGCTGGAAACACCATATATTTT. Protein product: CASSPQGAGNTIYF.

The V and J genes are TRBV29-1 and TRBJ2-7, with 13 bases identical to TRBD2. The CDR3 runs 13 residues. V lost 4 bases and J lost 5; bases outside the gene matches: 2. The V gene's germline CDR1 is SQVTM and CDR2 ANQGSEA. In DNA, the CDR3 is TGCAGCGTTGGGACTAGCGGGAGTCACGAGCAGTACTTC. This gives the protein CSVGTSGSHEQYF.

This clone has more than one count but fewer than ten. The V and J genes are TRBV19 and TRBJ1-1, with 8 bases lining up with TRBD1. Germline V CDR1 and CDR2: LNHDA, SQIVND (reference sequence). Losses at the gene ends were 2 bases for V and 6 bases for J; bases not matched to a gene: 11. This CDR3 has 16 amino acids. This CDR3 reads CASSIRRAGGFPEAFF. CDR3 nucleotides: TGTGCCAGTAGTATAAGGAGGGCAGGGGGCTTTCCTGAAGCTTTCTTT.